This T cell receptor (beta chain) comes out of a study of blood T cell repertoires in COVID-19. Study-level background: Researchers got acute and convalescent COVID-19 samples from the United States, Italy and Spain. T cells, B-cell-depleted T cells, or PBMCs provided the cDNA or gDNA that served as material.

Methods used by the authors: Estimated nucleated cell counts came from reference gene primer amplification. Here immunoSEQ multiplex PCR was the method, and the copy in TCRdb shows in-frame clones only, minus some. D and trimming come from the DNA, and the V and J calls and clone size come from that table. This repertoire shows some 130,000 clones, 70% to 85% found once; its top ten account for approximately 3.5%. From germline, CDR1 is LGHDT and CDR2 YNNKEL (reference sequence). There are 14 residues in the CDR3. V was cut by 4 bases and J by 6 bases, with 15 bases left in between. Material for sequencing was peripheral blood. This sequence was found in a man aged 60-69 years with acute or convalescent COVID-19. The rearrangement joins TRBV3-1 (or the pseudogene TRBV3-2) to TRBJ1-2; no clear D. CDR3 loop: CASSRSGRMNGYTF. The DNA of the CDR3 is TGTGCCAGCAGCCGATCCGGCAGGATGAATGGCTACACCTTC.